The present T cell receptor (beta chain) was sequenced within a study of blood T cell repertoires in COVID-19. The length of the CDR3 is 15 residues. CDR1 and CDR2 (germline): PRHDT, FYEKMQ (reference sequence). V was clipped by 1 base and J by 0 bases, with 6 bases between them. Grouping used clinical history reported by participants in a survey and questionnaire. Participants in the exposed group had met a COVID-19 case in the 2 weeks before joining the study. Produced via immunoSEQ multiplex PCR; TCRdb's table is partial and in-frame only. The sample has around 250,000 clones, over 70% seen once. Sequencing was performed on PBMCs or T cells enriched from blood (not recorded which). This rearrangement joins TRBV13 to TRBJ2-2, with a tentative D call TRBD1 (5 bases). The receptor's source is a woman aged 40 to 50 who had been exposed to COVID-19. This chain's CDR3 is CASSLEGTNTGELFF. Here the CDR3 DNA reads TGTGCCAGCAGCTTAGAGGGGACGAACACCGGGGAGCTGTTTTTT.